The next 9 T cell receptor beta chains were all read from a single sample in a study of human T cells and chemical hapten exposure. MiXCR was run by TCRdb on the RACE reads, yielding one entry per CDR3 protein. The table includes around 65,000 distinct CDR3 sequences, about 6% detected once. Regarding time point: healthy volunteer bleed at 6 weeks. Unfractionated whole blood yielded total RNA. Material for sequencing was whole blood. Receptors originate from a female donor in good health. Some clones in this sample may be carry-over from other donors' samples.

There are many counts of this clonotype. The chain is built from TRBV5-1 and TRBJ2-3; 8 bases map to TRBD2. J gave up 2 bases and V 0 bases, and 2 bases lay outside the gene matches. Germline V CDR1 and CDR2: SGHRS, YFSETQ. The CDR3 totals 15 residues. CDR3 coding DNA: TGCGCCAGCAGCTTGGTAGCGGGACACACAGATACGCAGTATTTT. Translation: CASSLVAGHTDTQYF.

This clonotype was recorded many times. The rearrangement uses TRBV27 and TRBJ2-5; 13 bases match TRBD2. The J segment lost 3 bases and the V segment lost 8 bases, leaving 6 bases of the junction unmatched. Germline lookup yields CDR1 MNHEY and CDR2 SMNVEV (reference sequence). The CDR3 is made up of 15 amino acids. CDR3 in DNA: TGTGCCAGCCGGACACTAGCGGGAGGGGAAGAGACCCAGTACTTC. This gives the protein CASRTLAGGEETQYF.

The chain joins TRBV20-1 to TRBJ2-5; D is tentatively TRBD1 or TRBD2 (5 bases each). The V gene lost 3 bases and the J gene lost 5 bases, with 16 bases spanning the gap. Germline CDR1 and CDR2: DFQATT and SNEGSKA (reference sequence). This CDR3 comprises 14 residues. The CDR3 nucleotides read TGCAGTGCTAGGAGAGGGGACGTGGGGGAGACCCAGTACTTC. It translates to CSARRGDVGETQYF.

In its sample, this clonotype was seen many times. This chain joins TRBV6-1 and TRBJ2-4; perhaps TRBD2 as D (6 bases). Germline values: CDR1 MNHNS, CDR2 SASEGT. There are 16 residues in the CDR3. The V gene lost 7 bases and the J gene lost 7 bases, with 23 bases spanning the gap. In DNA form, the CDR3 reads TGTGCCAGCAATACCATTCTTGGGGGAGGATGGAACATTCAGTACTTC. Its translation is CASNTILGGGWNIQYF.

The chain joins TRBV4-2 to TRBJ2-1; no definite D call. The ends were cut back, 1 base at V and 4 bases at J, with 11 bases in the middle. Per germline, CDR1 LGHNA and CDR2 YNFKEQ. The CDR3 runs to 15 residues. The CDR3 here is CASSQVGPQYNEQFF. The CDR3 DNA reads as TGTGCCAGCAGCCAAGTCGGACCACAGTACAATGAGCAGTTCTTC.

This clonotype was detected only a few times. This rearrangement joins TRBV4-2 to TRBJ2-7; the D gene could be TRBD1 or TRBD2 (6 bases each). V was trimmed by 1 base and J by 5 bases, leaving 15 bases between them. Per germline, CDR1 LGHNA and CDR2 YNFKEQ. The CDR3 sequence is 15 residues long. The CDR3 spells CASSQATGARDEQYF. DNA for the CDR3: TGTGCCAGCAGCCAAGCGACGGGGGCGAGGGACGAGCAGTACTTC.

This clonotype showed up just a few times. The chain employs TRBV30 and TRBJ2-1, with 12 positions matching TRBD2. V was clipped by 2 bases and J by 10 bases; unmatched bases: 12. CDR1 is GTSNPN, CDR2 SVGIG, per germline (reference sequence). The CDR3 covers 16 residues. The CDR3 bases are TGTGCCTGGAGTTTCCTTACTAGCGGGAGGCCGGAGGAGCAGTTCTTC. Translating gives CAWSFLTSGRPEEQFF.

This clonotype showed up many times. The chain joins TRBV25-1 to TRBJ2-3; perhaps TRBD1 as D (5 bases). CDR1 MGHDK and CDR2 SYGVNS come from the germline V gene. Trimming removed 6 bases at V and 2 bases at J, with 18 bases between. The CDR3 is 16 residues long. The CDR3 region has the DNA TGTGCCAGCAGCGACGCTGGGGCGCCAAACACAGATACGCAGTATTTT. Translating gives CASSDAGAPNTDTQYF.

In its sample, this clonotype was seen a few times. This chain joins TRBV12-3 or TRBV12-4 and TRBJ2-1; 8 bases are shared with TRBD2. J was trimmed by 5 bases and V by 3 bases; bases with no gene match: 9. This CDR3 is 16 amino acids long. This CDR3 reads CASSFDRVAGNNEQFF. The DNA of the CDR3 is TGTGCCAGCAGTTTTGATAGAGTAGCGGGGAACAATGAGCAGTTCTTC.